These 7 T cell receptor beta chains were sequenced from one sample in a study of Graves' ophthalmopathy and Graves' hyperthyroidism. TCR beta CDR3 regions were amplified from RNA transcripts. HTBI-primed RT-PCR formed the first round, and a multiplex PCR formed the second. TCRdb ran MiXCR on the multiplex PCR reads and lists one entry per CDR3 protein. The table lists roughly 380,000 distinct CDR3 sequences, 15% of them singletons, with approximately 7% in the top ten. Sequenced material: peripheral blood. All receptors come from a woman between 18 and 30 years old with stable Graves' hyperthyroidism.

In its sample, this clonotype was seen many times. The chain links TRBV5-1 to TRBJ2-6, with D maybe TRBD2 (5 bases). The germline V gene encodes CDR1 SGHRS and CDR2 YFSETQ. The CDR3 loop spans 16 amino acids. Trimming shortened V by 6 bases and J by 1 base, and 14 bases separated the two germline ends. CDR3 in DNA: TGCGCCAGCACCCGAGGCAGGACTTCTGGGGCCAACGTCCTGACTTTC. Its translation is CASTRGRTSGANVLTF.

This chain uses TRBV28 with TRBJ2-7; a weak D match, TRBD1 (5 bases). The CDR3 runs 16 residues. Germline lookup yields CDR1 MDHEN and CDR2 SYDVKM. The V end lost 5 bases, the J end lost 3 bases, and 20 bases lay between the germline ends. The CDR3 nucleotides read TGTGCCAGCAGTCCCACCCTCAGGTCTAGGGGCTACGAGCAGTACTTC. It translates to CASSPTLRSRGYEQYF. The whole variable domain, remainder taken from reference TRBV28 and TRBJ2-7, is DVKVTQSSRYLVKRTGEKVFLECVQDMDHENMFWYRQDPGLGLRLIYFSYDVKMKEKGDIPEGYSVSREKKERFSLILESASTNQTSMYLCASSPTLRSRGYEQYFGPGTRLTVT.

This clonotype was seen ten or more times. Here the CDR3 reads CASGLGSGRDEQYF. CDR3 sequence (DNA): TGTGCTAGTGGTTTGGGCTCTGGGAGGGACGAGCAGTACTTC. The rearrangement uses TRBV12-5 and TRBJ2-7; 7 bases fit TRBD2. Germline loops: CDR1 LGHNT, CDR2 FRNRAP. The CDR3 consists of 14 residues. V lost 1 base, J lost 5 bases, and 5 bases stayed unmatched.

This clonotype was seen repeatedly, ten times or more. The gene calls are TRBV20-1 and TRBJ2-7; TRBD2 matches at 10 bases. The CDR3 has 14 residues. CDR1 and CDR2 from the germline V gene are DFQATT and SNEGSKA (reference sequence). The trim removed 0 bases at V and 7 bases at J, leaving 6 bases unmatched. The CDR3 here is CSARDGASGGEQYF. The CDR3 DNA is TGCAGTGCTAGAGATGGAGCTAGCGGGGGAGAGCAGTACTTC.

The chain couples TRBV5-1 to TRBJ2-1; no reliable D call. With 0 bases removed from V and 0 bases from J, the gap between germline ends came to 10 bases. CDR1 and CDR2 (germline): SGHRS, YFSETQ. This CDR3 spans 16 amino acids. Here the CDR3 DNA reads TGCGCCAGCAGCTTGGCAGGACCTTCCTCCTACAATGAGCAGTTCTTC. It translates to CASSLAGPSSYNEQFF.

This clonotype was seen ten or more times. The chain combines TRBV7-8 with TRBJ2-7; 12 bases fit TRBD1. This CDR3 is 17 amino acids long. Trimming cost V 2 bases and J 0 bases; bases outside gene matches: 5. Germline loops: CDR1 SGHVS, CDR2 FQNEAQ. The CDR3 DNA reads TGTGCCAGCAGCTTACTAGGGACAGGGGGCCACTCCTACGAGCAGTACTTC. It translates to CASSLLGTGGHSYEQYF.

This clonotype was picked up many times. The rearrangement links TRBV12-3 or TRBV12-4 to TRBJ2-2; D is undetermined. There are 12 residues in the CDR3. The V end lost 4 bases, the J end lost 4 bases, and 4 bases lay between the germline ends. The CDR3 DNA is TGTGCCAGCAGTTGGGTCACCGGGGAGCTGTTTTTT. Its translation: CASSWVTGELFF.